This T cell receptor beta chain was recorded in a study of blood T cell repertoires in COVID-19 (dated by TCRdb to 2020 to 2021). Turning to the overall study: Samples from collaborators originated in the United States, Italy and Spain and spanned both the acute and convalescent phases of COVID-19. HLA class I and class II types, where available, came from metadata supplied by the sample provider rather than from assay-based typing. The repertoires were made available in a free public database intended to serve as a resource for research on the immune response to SARS-CoV-2. Sample metadata almost always included a de-identified subject ID, COVID-19 status, age in years and sex. The prospective study material was composed of cDNA or gDNA derived from T cells, B-cell-depleted T cells, or PBMCs. The samples were drawn from two sources: the first 160 participants of the ongoing ImmuneRACE study, and approximately 1,300 subjects contributed by 6 global collaborators. Subjects who had been exposed to COVID-19, were actively infected with it, or had recovered from it provided the deeply sampled blood TCRbeta repertoires that made up the dataset. Findings and caveats that apply to the study as a whole: The amount of clinical and demographic metadata varied by source and participant and was provided uncurated.

As encoded in the germline V gene (reference sequence), CDR1 is SEHNR while CDR2 is FQNEAQ. V loses 4 bases, J loses 5 bases, and the germline ends lie 18 bases apart. The CDR3 runs 15 residues from the cysteine to the phenylalanine. Left in the record is the CDR3 DNA by itself, 45 bases read in frame from the first base. Collaborating institutions collected whole blood in K2EDTA tubes following their own protocols. For TCRbeta analysis, collaborator samples were shipped as frozen whole blood, as isolated PBMCs, or as DNA extracted from either sample type. TCRbeta CDR3 regions were amplified from genomic DNA by means of the immunoSEQ Assay, a bias-controlled multiplex PCR. In the paper's pipeline: Nucleated cell counts per sample were estimated from amplification of reference gene primers within the assay. To quantify the absolute abundance of each unique TCRbeta CDR3 rearrangement, sequence reads were collapsed and filtered. For each sample, productive Simpson clonality was calculated as the square root of Simpson's diversity index over productive rearrangements. Imported from immuneACCESS, the table was reduced by TCRdb to in-frame sequences with V and J called. These copies leave out some clones; in studies compared against another copy, an unresolved V gene accounts for under half, and the cause of the remainder is not known. V, J and clone size are those of that table, while D and trimming were read from the DNA. The table for this sample lists 100,000 to 150,000 clones; around nine tenths of them were counted only once. Jointly, the top ten make up less than 2% of the sample.

The sample holds a few counts of this clone. It has no known antigen specificity. Base-call qualities are not available, and no considerably larger clone is one nucleotide away. The V gene is TRBV7-9 and the J gene is TRBJ2-7; no D segment can be confidently identified. The TCR originated in a human donor in a cohort sampled during active COVID-19. The sequenced material came from peripheral blood. DNA sequence: TGTGCCAGCAGCTATCCCCCTGCGAGGAATGACGAGCAGTACTTC. It specifies CASSYPPARNDEQYF.